This T cell receptor beta chain comes out of a study of graft-versus-host responses after intestinal transplantation. About the research overall: Induction using anti-thymocyte globulin, followed by tacrolimus and steroids for approximately 3 years, was given to all recipients.

In the case of this clone: Its antigen is unknown.

Measured with immunoSEQ multiplex PCR; TCRdb has only the in-frame clones, and not every one. The sample records about 100,000 clones, around nine tenths being singletons. Germline lookup yields CDR1 SGHKS and CDR2 YYEKEE (reference sequence). The CDR3 has 17 residues. The V gene end was trimmed by 4 bases and the J gene end by 8 bases; junction bases not matched to a gene: 15. Study observations and caveats: Allograft graft-versus-host to host-versus-graft clonal ratios ran high in patients with graft-donor T cell macrochimerism.

The sequences come from unstimulated CD8+ T cells sorted from spleen or lymph node cells, collected before intestinal transplant. The chain couples TRBV5-5 to TRBJ1-2; 12 bases are shared with TRBD1. This clonotype was obtained from a human donor who received an intestinal transplant. CDR3 DNA sequence: TGTGCCAGCAGCCCCGGGACAGGGGGCGGAAGGCTCTCGGGCTACACCTTC. This translates into CASSPGTGGGRLSGYTF.